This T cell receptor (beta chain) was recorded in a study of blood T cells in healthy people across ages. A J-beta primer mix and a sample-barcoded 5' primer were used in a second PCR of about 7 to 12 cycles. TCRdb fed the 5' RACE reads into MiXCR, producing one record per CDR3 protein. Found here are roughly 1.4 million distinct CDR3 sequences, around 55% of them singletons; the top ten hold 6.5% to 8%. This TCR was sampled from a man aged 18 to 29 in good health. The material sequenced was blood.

This CDR3 is CASGSGRSEQYF. CDR3 DNA sequence: TGTGCCAGTGGAAGCGGGAGAAGCGAGCAGTACTTC. V usage is TRBV7-8 and J usage is TRBJ2-7; 8 bases fit TRBD2. Germline loops: CDR1 SGHVS, CDR2 FQNEAQ. This CDR3 comprises 12 residues. The ends lost 9 bases at V and 6 bases at J; junction bases unmatched: 7. Based on the CDR3 plus reference TRBV7-8 and TRBJ2-7, the full variable domain is GAGVSQSPRYKVAKRGQDVALRCDPISGHVSLFWYQQALGQGPEFLTYFQNEAQLDKSGLPSDRFFAERPEGSVSTLKIQRTQQEDSAVYLCASGSGRSEQYFGPGTRLTVT.